This T cell receptor (beta chain) was identified in a study of T-cell reconstitution after alpha-beta-depleted transplantation in children. Unique molecular identifiers were incorporated when the TCRbeta library was constructed. TCRdb recomputed calls from the PCR reads with MiXCR, one row per CDR3 protein. Among approximately 520,000 distinct CDR3 sequences listed, around a third were seen once. The table lists this clonotype with a few counts. CDR3 length: 15 amino acids. Germline-derived CDR1 and CDR2 are GTSNPN and SVGIG (reference sequence). With V trimmed by 7 bases and J by 3 bases, 11 bases remained unmatched.

This receptor was taken from a human donor who donated a stem cell graft to a child with aplastic anemia. The sample in question was PBMCs from the stem cell graft donor, obtained from the stem cell graft. J is TRBJ1-2 and V is TRBV30; 10 positions agree with TRBD1. The CDR3 DNA sequence: TGTGCCTTCCCCTACATGGACAGGGGGGACTATGGCTACACCTTC. This encodes CAFPYMDRGDYGYTF. Drawing the rest from reference TRBV30 and TRBJ1-2, the complete variable domain is SQTIHQWPATLVQPVGSPLSLECTVEGTSNPNLYWYRQAAGRGLQLLFYSVGIGQISSEVPQNLSASRPQDRQFILSSKKLLLSDSGFYLCAFPYMDRGDYGYTFGSGTRLTVV.